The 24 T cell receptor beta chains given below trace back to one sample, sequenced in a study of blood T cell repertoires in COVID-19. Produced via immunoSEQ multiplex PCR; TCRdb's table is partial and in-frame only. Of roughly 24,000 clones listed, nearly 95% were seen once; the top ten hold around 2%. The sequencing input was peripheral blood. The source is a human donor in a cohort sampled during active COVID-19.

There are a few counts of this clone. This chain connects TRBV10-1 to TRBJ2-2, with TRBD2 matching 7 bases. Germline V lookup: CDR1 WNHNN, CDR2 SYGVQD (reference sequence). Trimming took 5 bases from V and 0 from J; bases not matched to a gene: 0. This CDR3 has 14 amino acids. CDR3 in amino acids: CASSSGANTGELFF. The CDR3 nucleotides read TGCGCCAGCAGTAGCGGGGCGAACACCGGGGAGCTGTTTTTT.

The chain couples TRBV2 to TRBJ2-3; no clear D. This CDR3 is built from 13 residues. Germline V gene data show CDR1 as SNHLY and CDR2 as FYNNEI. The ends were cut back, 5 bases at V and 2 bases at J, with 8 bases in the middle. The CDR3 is CASSRGYTDTQYF. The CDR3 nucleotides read TGTGCCAGCAGTCGCGGATACACAGATACGCAGTATTTT.

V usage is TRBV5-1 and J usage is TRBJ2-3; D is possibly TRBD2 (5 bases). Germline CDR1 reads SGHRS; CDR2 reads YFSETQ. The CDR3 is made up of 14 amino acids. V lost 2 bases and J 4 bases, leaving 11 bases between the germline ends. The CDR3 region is CASSLVIGADTQYF. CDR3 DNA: TGCGCCAGCAGCTTAGTCATCGGGGCAGATACGCAGTATTTT.

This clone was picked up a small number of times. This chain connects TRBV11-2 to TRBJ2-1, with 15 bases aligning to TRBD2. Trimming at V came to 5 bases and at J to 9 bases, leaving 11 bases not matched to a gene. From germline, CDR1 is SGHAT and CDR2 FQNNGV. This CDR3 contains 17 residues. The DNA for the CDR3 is TGTGCCAGCAGCCTGAGGACTAGCGGGAGGGCCGGAAGTGAGCAGTTCTTC. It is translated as CASSLRTSGRAGSEQFF.

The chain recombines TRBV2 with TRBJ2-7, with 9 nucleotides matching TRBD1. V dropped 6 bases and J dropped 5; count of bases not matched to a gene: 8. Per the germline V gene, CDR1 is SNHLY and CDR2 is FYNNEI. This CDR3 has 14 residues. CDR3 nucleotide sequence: TGTGCCAGCAGCCTTGGACAGGGGTCGGACGAGCAGTACTTC. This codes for CASSLGQGSDEQYF. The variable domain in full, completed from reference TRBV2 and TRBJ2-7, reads EPEVTQTPSHQVTQMGQEVILRCVPISNHLYFYWYRQILGQKVEFLVSFYNNEISEKSEIFDDQFSVERPDGSNFTLKIRSTKLEDSAMYFCASSLGQGSDEQYFGPGTRLTVT.

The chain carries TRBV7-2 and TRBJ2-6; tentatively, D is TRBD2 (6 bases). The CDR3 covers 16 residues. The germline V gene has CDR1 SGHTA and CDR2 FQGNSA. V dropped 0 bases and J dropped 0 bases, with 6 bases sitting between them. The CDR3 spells CASSLAGSSGANVLTF. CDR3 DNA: TGTGCCAGCAGCTTAGCCGGGAGCTCTGGGGCCAACGTCCTGACTTTC.

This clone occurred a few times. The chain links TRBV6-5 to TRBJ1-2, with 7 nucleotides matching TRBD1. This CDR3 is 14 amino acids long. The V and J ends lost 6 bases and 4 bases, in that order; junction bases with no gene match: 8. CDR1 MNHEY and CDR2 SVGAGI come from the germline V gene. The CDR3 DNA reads TGTGCCAGCAGGCGGGACAGCAGCTTCTATGGCTACACCTTC. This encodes CASRRDSSFYGYTF.

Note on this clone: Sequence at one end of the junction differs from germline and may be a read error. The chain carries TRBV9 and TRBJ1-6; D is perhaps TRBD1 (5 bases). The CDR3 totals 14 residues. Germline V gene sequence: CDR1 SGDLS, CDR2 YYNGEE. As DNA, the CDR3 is TGTGCCACCAGCGTGGGGGGGTATAATTCACCCCTCCACTTT. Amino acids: CATSVGGYNSPLHF.

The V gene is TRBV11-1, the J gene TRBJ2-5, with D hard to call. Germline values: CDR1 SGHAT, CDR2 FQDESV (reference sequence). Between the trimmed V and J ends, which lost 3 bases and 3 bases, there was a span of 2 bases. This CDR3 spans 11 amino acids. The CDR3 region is CASSFKETQYF. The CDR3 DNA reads TGTGCCAGCAGCTTTAAAGAGACCCAGTACTTC.

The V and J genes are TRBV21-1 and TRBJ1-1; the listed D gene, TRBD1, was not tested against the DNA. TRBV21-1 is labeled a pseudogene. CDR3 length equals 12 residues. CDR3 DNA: TGTGCCAGCCCCCGAAGGGGTACTGAAGCTTTCTTT. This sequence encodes CASPRRGTEAFF.

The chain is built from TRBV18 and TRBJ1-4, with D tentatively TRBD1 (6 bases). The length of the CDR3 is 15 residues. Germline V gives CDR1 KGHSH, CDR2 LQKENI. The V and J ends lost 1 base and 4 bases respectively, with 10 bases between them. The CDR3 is CASSPQGQSNEKLFF. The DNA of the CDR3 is TGTGCCAGCTCACCACAAGGACAGAGTAATGAAAAACTGTTTTTT.

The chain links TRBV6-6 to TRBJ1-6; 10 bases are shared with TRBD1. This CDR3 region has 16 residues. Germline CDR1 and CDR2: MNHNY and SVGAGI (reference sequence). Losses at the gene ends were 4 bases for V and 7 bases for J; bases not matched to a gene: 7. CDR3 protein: CASSSRDRGENSPLHF. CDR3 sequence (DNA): TGTGCCAGCAGTTCCCGGGACAGGGGCGAGAATTCACCCCTCCACTTT.

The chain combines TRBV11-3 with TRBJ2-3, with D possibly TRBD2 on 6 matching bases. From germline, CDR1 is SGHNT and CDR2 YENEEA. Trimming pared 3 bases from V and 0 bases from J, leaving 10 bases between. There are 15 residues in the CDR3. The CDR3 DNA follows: TGTGCCAGCAGCTTTGGGGGGATAAGCACAGATACGCAGTATTTT. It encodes CASSFGGISTDTQYF.

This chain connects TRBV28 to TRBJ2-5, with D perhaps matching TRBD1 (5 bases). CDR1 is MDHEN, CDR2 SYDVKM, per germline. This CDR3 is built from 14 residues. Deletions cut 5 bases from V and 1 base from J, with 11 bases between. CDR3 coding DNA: TGTGCCAGCAGTCCACAGGTCATCCAAGAGACCCAGTACTTC. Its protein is CASSPQVIQETQYF.

This chain's CDR3 is CASSFRDTQYF. CDR3 DNA sequence: TGTGCCAGCAGTTTCAGAGATACGCAGTATTTT. This chain joins TRBV27 and TRBJ2-3; D remains unclear. Per germline, CDR1 MNHEY and CDR2 SMNVEV (reference sequence). V gave up 3 bases and J gave up 5 bases, with 3 bases separating them. CDR3 length: 11 residues.

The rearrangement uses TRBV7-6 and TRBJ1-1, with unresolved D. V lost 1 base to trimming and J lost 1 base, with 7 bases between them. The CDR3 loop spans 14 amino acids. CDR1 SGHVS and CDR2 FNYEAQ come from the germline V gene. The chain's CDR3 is CASSLGEKNTEAFF. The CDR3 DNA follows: TGTGCCAGCAGCTTAGGGGAGAAGAACACTGAAGCTTTCTTT.

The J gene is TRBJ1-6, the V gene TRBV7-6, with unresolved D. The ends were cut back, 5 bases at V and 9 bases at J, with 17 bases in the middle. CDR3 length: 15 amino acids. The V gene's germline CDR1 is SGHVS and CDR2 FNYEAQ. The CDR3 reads CASSLTRFGTSPLHF. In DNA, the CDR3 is TGTGCCAGCAGCCTCACGAGATTCGGTACTTCACCCCTCCACTTT.

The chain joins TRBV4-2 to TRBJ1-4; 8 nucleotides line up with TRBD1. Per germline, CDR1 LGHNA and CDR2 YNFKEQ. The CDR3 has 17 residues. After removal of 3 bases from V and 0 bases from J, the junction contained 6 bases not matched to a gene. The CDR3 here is CASSHGGTGATNEKLFF. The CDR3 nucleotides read TGTGCCAGCAGCCACGGAGGGACAGGTGCAACTAATGAAAAACTGTTTTTT.

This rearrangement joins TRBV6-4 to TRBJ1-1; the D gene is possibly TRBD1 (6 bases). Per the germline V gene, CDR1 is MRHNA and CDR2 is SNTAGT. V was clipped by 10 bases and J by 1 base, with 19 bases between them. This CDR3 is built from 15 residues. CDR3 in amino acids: CATRSQGEKNTEAFF. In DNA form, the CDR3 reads TGTGCCACCAGATCACAGGGCGAAAAGAACACTGAAGCTTTCTTT.

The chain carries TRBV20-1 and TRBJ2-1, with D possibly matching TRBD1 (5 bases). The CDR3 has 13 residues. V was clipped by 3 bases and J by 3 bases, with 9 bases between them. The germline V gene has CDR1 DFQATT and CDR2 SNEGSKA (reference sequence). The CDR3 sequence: CSASAQGYNEQFF. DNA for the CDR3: TGCAGTGCTAGTGCGCAGGGCTACAATGAGCAGTTCTTC.

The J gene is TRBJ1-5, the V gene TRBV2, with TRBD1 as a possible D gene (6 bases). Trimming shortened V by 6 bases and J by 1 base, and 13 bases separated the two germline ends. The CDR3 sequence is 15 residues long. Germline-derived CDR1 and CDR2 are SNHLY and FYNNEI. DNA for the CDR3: TGTGCCAGCAGGCCAGGGGAGACGAGCAATCAGCCCCAGCATTTT. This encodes CASRPGETSNQPQHF.

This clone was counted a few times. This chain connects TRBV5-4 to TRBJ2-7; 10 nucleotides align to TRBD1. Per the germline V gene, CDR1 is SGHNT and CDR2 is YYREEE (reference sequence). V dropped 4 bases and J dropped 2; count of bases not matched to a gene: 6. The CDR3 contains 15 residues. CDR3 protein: CASSLEGTGAYEQYF. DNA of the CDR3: TGTGCCAGCAGCCTAGAAGGGACAGGGGCCTACGAGCAGTACTTC.

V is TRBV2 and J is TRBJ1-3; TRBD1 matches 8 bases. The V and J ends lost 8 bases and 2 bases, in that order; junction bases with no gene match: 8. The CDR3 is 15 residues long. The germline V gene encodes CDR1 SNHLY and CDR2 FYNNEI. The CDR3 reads CASGGQVSPGNTIYF. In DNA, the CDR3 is TGTGCCAGCGGGGGACAGGTCTCCCCTGGAAACACCATATATTTT. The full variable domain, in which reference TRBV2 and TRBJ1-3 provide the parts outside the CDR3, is EPEVTQTPSHQVTQMGQEVILRCVPISNHLYFYWYRQILGQKVEFLVSFYNNEISEKSEIFDDQFSVERPDGSNFTLKIRSTKLEDSAMYFCASGGQVSPGNTIYFGEGSWLTVV.

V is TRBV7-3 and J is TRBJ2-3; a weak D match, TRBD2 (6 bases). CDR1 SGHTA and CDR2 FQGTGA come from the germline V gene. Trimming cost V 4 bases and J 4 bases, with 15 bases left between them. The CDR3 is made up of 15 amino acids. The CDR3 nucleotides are TGTGCCAGCAGCTCGGGACTGGGAAGTTCAGATACGCAGTATTTT. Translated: CASSSGLGSSDTQYF.